This entry lists 5 T cell receptor beta chains sequenced from one sample in a study of cytomegalovirus exposure and HLA in healthy donors. Method: immunoSEQ multiplex PCR; TCRdb's copy keeps in-frame clones and lacks some. Here the sample spans just over 80,000 clones, roughly 95% being singletons. The sequenced sample was PBMCs. Receptors were obtained from a woman between 18 and 30 years old in good health and CMV-seronegative.

The rearrangement uses TRBV7-9 and TRBJ2-7; 9 bases match TRBD2. The CDR3 runs to 16 residues. Germline V CDR1 and CDR2: SEHNR, FQNEAQ (reference sequence). The J segment lost 7 bases and the V segment lost 5 bases, leaving 15 bases of the junction unmatched. DNA for the CDR3: TGTGCCAGCAGCCCCGGTGGGATAGCGGGAGTGAAGGAGCAGTACTTC. It codes for CASSPGGIAGVKEQYF.

The chain employs TRBV2 and TRBJ2-5; 7 bases are a match to TRBD1. The CDR3 spans 15 residues. The V gene end was trimmed by 9 bases and the J gene end by 1 base; junction bases not matched to a gene: 11. CDR1 and CDR2 (germline): SNHLY, FYNNEI. CDR3 nucleotide sequence: TGTGCCAGAAGCCCACAGGGGCAATCCCAAGAGACCCAGTACTTC. Residues: CARSPQGQSQETQYF.

This chain links TRBV27 with TRBJ1-6, with 9 bases lining up with TRBD1. This CDR3 spans 15 amino acids. V lost 7 bases to trimming and J lost 10 bases; unmatched junction nucleotides: 11. Per the germline V gene, CDR1 is MNHEY and CDR2 is SMNVEV (reference sequence). The CDR3 spells CASNRRTGDGSPLHF. In DNA form, the CDR3 reads TGTGCCAGCAATCGGCGGACAGGGGACGGGTCACCCCTCCACTTT.

V is TRBV2 and J is TRBJ2-2, with D possibly TRBD1 on 6 matching bases. The ends were cut back, 6 bases at V and 4 bases at J, with 15 bases in the middle. This CDR3 spans 15 amino acids. Germline-derived CDR1 and CDR2 are SNHLY and FYNNEI. CDR3 nucleotides: TGTGCCAGCAGGCTGGGACACTACGCCACCGGGGAGCTGTTTTTT. Its translation is CASRLGHYATGELFF.

V is TRBV7-2 and J is TRBJ2-5; the match to TRBD2 covers 7 bases. Looked up from germline, CDR1 is SGHTA and CDR2 is FQGNSA. J gave up 5 bases and V 4 bases, and 13 bases lay outside the gene matches. The CDR3 contains 16 residues. The CDR3 loop reads CASSWASGIPGETQYF. The DNA of the CDR3 is TGTGCCAGCAGCTGGGCTAGCGGCATCCCGGGGGAGACCCAGTACTTC.